The sequence of this T cell receptor (beta chain) was determined in a study of radiation and T cells in renal cell carcinoma. Time point of the sample: blood 4 weeks post-SBRT, at nephrectomy. Treatment described: 15 Gy SBRT to primary tumor, nephrectomy 4 weeks later. Nephrectomy followed 15 Gy stereotactic body radiation by 4 weeks. After SBRT, blood was collected at 2 and 4 weeks, plus baseline. Clones were sequenced by immunoSEQ multiplex PCR, and TCRdb holds only the in-frame ones, with some missing. The sample gives 60,000 to 75,000 clones, about three quarters of which show up once; approximately 7% is in the top ten. V lost 2 bases to trimming and J lost 8 bases, with 19 bases between them. The length of the CDR3 is 15 residues. In germline, CDR1 is SGHRS, CDR2 YFSETQ. The table lists this clone with a few counts.

The rearrangement joins TRBV5-1 to TRBJ1-1; possible D gene TRBD1, 5 bases. Material: blood, obtained from a patient whose treatment included radiotherapy and nephrectomy. The receptor was derived from a man in his sixties with renal cell carcinoma. The CDR3 is CASSLGDFSSGEAFF. The CDR3 DNA sequence: TGCGCCAGCAGCTTAGGGGACTTCTCGTCCGGAGAAGCTTTCTTT.